This TCR beta chain was obtained from a study of lymphopenia after photon versus proton radiotherapy. Here immunoSEQ multiplex PCR was the method, and the copy in TCRdb shows in-frame clones only, minus some. The top ten clones hold around 2.2% of a sample with fewer than 50,000 clones, approximately 85% of them seen once. Trimming took 0 bases from V and 2 from J, leaving 7 bases between them. Looked up from germline, CDR1 is SGDLS and CDR2 is YYNGEE. There are 14 residues in the CDR3. The TCR sequence derives from a man aged 40-49 years with gastric cancer. The gene calls are TRBV9 and TRBJ2-3; D tentatively reads TRBD1 or TRBD2 (5 bases each). The starting material was peripheral blood, obtained from a patient treated with photon-based radiotherapy. CDR3 region: CASSVGDPTDTQYF. The CDR3 region has the DNA TGTGCCAGCAGCGTAGGGGACCCCACAGATACGCAGTATTTT. Using reference TRBV9 and TRBJ2-3 for the parts outside the CDR3, the full variable domain is DSGVTQTPKHLITATGQRVTLRCSPRSGDLSVYWYQQSLDQGLQFLIQYYNGEERAKGNILERFSAQQFPDLHSELNLSSLELGDSALYFCASSVGDPTDTQYFGPGTRLTVL.